The 18 T cell receptor beta chains listed next were all sequenced from one sample in a study of blood T cell repertoires in COVID-19. Generated by immunoSEQ multiplex PCR, the TCRdb table keeps only in-frame clones and is missing some. The sample carries hundreds of thousands of clones, 86% recorded once. Sequences were obtained from PBMCs or T cells enriched from blood (not recorded which). All receptors derive from a woman aged 50 to 60 in a cohort exposed to, infected with or recovered from COVID-19 (not recorded which).

This clone was seen just once. The chain links TRBV6-5 to TRBJ1-3; D unresolved. From germline, CDR1 is MNHEY and CDR2 SVGAGI. This CDR3 is 13 amino acids long. The germline V and J ends were trimmed by 6 bases and 1 base, with 7 bases remaining between them. In DNA, the CDR3 is TGTGCCAGCAGAACAGAGTCTGGAAACACCATATATTTT. Translated, it gives CASRTESGNTIYF.

CDR3 DNA: TGTGCCAGCAGCTTAGGAGCGGGGGGATACAATGAGCAGTTCTTC. Translated, it gives CASSLGAGGYNEQFF. The genes are TRBV11-3 and TRBJ2-1, with 9 bases matching TRBD2. From germline, CDR1 is SGHNT and CDR2 YENEEA. The V segment lost 1 base and the J segment 4 bases; nucleotides outside the gene matches: 2. The CDR3 runs to 15 residues. Full variable domain (missing parts from reference TRBV11-3 and TRBJ2-1): EAGVVQSPRYKIIEKKQPVAFWCNPISGHNTLYWYLQNLGQGPELLIRYENEEAVDDSQLPKDRFSAERLKGVDSTLKIQPAELGDSAVYLCASSLGAGGYNEQFFGPGTRLTVL.

This chain connects TRBV6-4 to TRBJ1-6; D is possibly TRBD1 (5 bases). From germline, CDR1 is MRHNA and CDR2 SNTAGT. The CDR3 is 14 residues long. Deletions cut 0 bases from V and 9 bases from J, with 9 bases between. The CDR3 DNA reads TGTGCCAGCAGTGACTCTCCAGGGCCTTCACCCCTCCACTTT. Translation: CASSDSPGPSPLHF.

This clone was observed a single time. The chain carries TRBV28 and TRBJ2-5; 7 bases fit TRBD2. V lost 2 bases, J lost 13 bases, and 4 bases stayed unmatched. Germline loops: CDR1 MDHEN, CDR2 SYDVKM. This CDR3 region has 11 residues. This CDR3 is CASSLSGAAYF. In DNA, the CDR3 is TGTGCCAGCAGTTTAAGCGGGGCCGCGTACTTC.

The J gene is TRBJ2-1, the V gene TRBV7-3; maybe TRBD1 (6 bases). V shed 4 bases and J shed 13 bases, with 17 bases lying between them. CDR1 and CDR2 (germline): SGHTA, FQGTGA. The length of the CDR3 is 13 residues. In nucleotides, the CDR3 is TGTGCCAGCAGCTCCACCGGGACACAAAAACAGTTCTTC. Protein product: CASSSTGTQKQFF.

The chain couples TRBV10-2 to TRBJ2-5, with a possible D match to TRBD1 (6 bases). V was shortened by 5 bases and J by 5 bases, with 12 bases between the two germline ends. CDR1 and CDR2 from the germline V gene are WSHSY and SAAADI. The CDR3 consists of 13 residues. CDR3 protein: CASSQGLAETQYF. In nucleotides, the CDR3 is TGCGCCAGCAGTCAGGGGTTAGCGGAGACCCAGTACTTC.

The chain links TRBV29-1 to TRBJ1-1; 7 bases line up with TRBD1. Germline V gives CDR1 SQVTM, CDR2 ANQGSEA. The CDR3 consists of 11 residues. Written as DNA, the CDR3 is TGCGCCGGACAGGAGAACACTGAAGCTTTCTTT. Amino acids: CAGQENTEAFF.

J is TRBJ2-7 and V is TRBV28; 10 bases are a match to TRBD1. The trim removed 4 bases at V and 2 bases at J, leaving 8 bases unmatched. The CDR3 is 16 residues long. Germline loops: CDR1 MDHEN, CDR2 SYDVKM. The CDR3 region has the DNA TGTGCCAGCAGTTCCCCGGGGGGACAGGGGACCTACGAGCAGTACTTC. Its protein is CASSSPGGQGTYEQYF. The variable domain in full, completed from reference TRBV28 and TRBJ2-7, reads DVKVTQSSRYLVKRTGEKVFLECVQDMDHENMFWYRQDPGLGLRLIYFSYDVKMKEKGDIPEGYSVSREKKERFSLILESASTNQTSMYLCASSSPGGQGTYEQYFGPGTRLTVT.

The rearrangement uses TRBV7-2 and TRBJ2-1, with 11 nucleotides matching TRBD2. V trimming: 2 bases; J trimming: 1 base; junction bases outside the gene matches: 4. This CDR3 is 17 amino acids long. From germline, CDR1 is SGHTA and CDR2 FQGNSA. CDR3 residues: CASSLIAGGSSYNEQFF. The DNA for the CDR3 is TGTGCCAGCAGCTTAATAGCGGGGGGGTCTTCCTACAATGAGCAGTTCTTC. Full variable domain (remainder filled in from reference TRBV7-2 and TRBJ2-1): GAGVSQSPSNKVTEKGKDVELRCDPISGHTALYWYRQSLGQGLEFLIYFQGNSAPDKSGLPSDRFSAERTGGSVSTLTIQRTQQEDSAVYLCASSLIAGGSSYNEQFFGPGTRLTVL.

V usage is TRBV6-5 and J usage is TRBJ2-1, with a weak D call TRBD1 (7 bases). The germline CDR1 and CDR2 sequences are MNHEY and SVGAGI. Trimming left V 6 bases short and J 6 bases short, with 12 bases between. This CDR3 has 13 residues. Written as DNA, the CDR3 is TGTGCCAGCAGGAGACAGGGAGGCAATGAGCAGTTCTTC. Translated: CASRRQGGNEQFF.

The chain links TRBV5-1 to TRBJ1-2, with TRBD1 identical over 9 bases. The CDR3 has 14 residues. Germline assignment: CDR1 SGHRS and CDR2 YFSETQ. V trimming: 4 bases; J trimming: 4 bases; junction bases outside the gene matches: 5. CDR3 protein: CASSAGQGTYGYTF. The CDR3, as DNA: TGCGCCAGCAGCGCCGGACAGGGGACCTATGGCTACACCTTC.

CDR3 DNA: TGTGCCAGCAGCTTAGCCACTAGCGGGGGCGCTCATACGCAGTATTTT. Protein: CASSLATSGGAHTQYF. This sequence joins TRBV7-2 and TRBJ2-3; 11 bases align to TRBD2. V lost 0 bases and J lost 7; bases outside the gene matches: 6. Germline assignment: CDR1 SGHTA and CDR2 FQGNSA. There are 16 residues in the CDR3.

The rearrangement links TRBV2 to TRBJ2-3; 9 bases map to TRBD2. The CDR3 runs to 16 residues. Germline assignment: CDR1 SNHLY and CDR2 FYNNEI. Unmatched junction bases numbered 7, after V lost 2 bases and J lost 4 bases. This chain's CDR3 is CASSETFGLAPDTQYF. CDR3 in DNA: TGTGCCAGCAGTGAAACCTTCGGACTAGCGCCAGATACGCAGTATTTT. Using reference TRBV2 and TRBJ2-3 for the parts outside the CDR3, the full variable domain is EPEVTQTPSHQVTQMGQEVILRCVPISNHLYFYWYRQILGQKVEFLVSFYNNEISEKSEIFDDQFSVERPDGSNFTLKIRSTKLEDSAMYFCASSETFGLAPDTQYFGPGTRLTVL.

This chain joins TRBV7-2 and TRBJ1-2; no reliable D call. The germline V gene has CDR1 SGHTA and CDR2 FQGNSA. Between the trimmed V and J ends, which lost 5 bases and 4 bases, there was a span of 14 bases. The CDR3 is made up of 14 amino acids. The CDR3 protein is CASSPSLNAYGYTF. Written as DNA, the CDR3 is TGTGCCAGCAGCCCTAGTCTAAATGCCTATGGCTACACCTTC.

The gene calls are TRBV7-8 and TRBJ1-1, with D tentatively TRBD1 (6 bases). The CDR3 length is 15 residues. The germline CDR1 and CDR2 sequences are SGHVS and FQNEAQ. Trimming pared 5 bases from V and 4 bases from J, leaving 17 bases between. CDR3 coding DNA: TGTGCCAGCAGCCAAGGAGGTGCAGGGGCCACTGAAGCTTTCTTT. Amino acids: CASSQGGAGATEAFF.

The rearrangement uses TRBV7-3 and TRBJ2-1, with 12 bases fitting TRBD2. V was pared by 7 bases and J by 5 bases, with 3 bases of the junction left unmatched. The CDR3 length is 14 residues. Germline values: CDR1 SGHTA, CDR2 FQGTGA. In nucleotides, the CDR3 is TGTGCCAGCACCCTAGCGGGAGGGGACAATGAGCAGTTCTTC. Translated, it gives CASTLAGGDNEQFF.

The chain employs TRBV10-3 and TRBJ2-1; 12 bases are a match to TRBD2. CDR3 length: 16 amino acids. The V and J ends lost 6 bases and 6 bases, in that order; junction bases with no gene match: 9. From germline, CDR1 is ENHRY and CDR2 SYGVKD. The CDR3 nucleotides read TGTGCCATCAGCCCGACTAGCGGGGGACCTCTCAATGAGCAGTTCTTC. Protein sequence: CAISPTSGGPLNEQFF.

The chain has TRBV4-1 and TRBJ2-1, with 10 nucleotides matching TRBD1. This CDR3 is 16 amino acids long. Germline V gene data show CDR1 as MGHRA and CDR2 as YSYEKL. V lost 5 bases and J lost 2; bases outside the gene matches: 6. The DNA of the CDR3 is TGCGCCAGCAGCGGACGGGACAGGGGCCCCTACAATGAGCAGTTCTTC. Translation gives CASSGRDRGPYNEQFF.